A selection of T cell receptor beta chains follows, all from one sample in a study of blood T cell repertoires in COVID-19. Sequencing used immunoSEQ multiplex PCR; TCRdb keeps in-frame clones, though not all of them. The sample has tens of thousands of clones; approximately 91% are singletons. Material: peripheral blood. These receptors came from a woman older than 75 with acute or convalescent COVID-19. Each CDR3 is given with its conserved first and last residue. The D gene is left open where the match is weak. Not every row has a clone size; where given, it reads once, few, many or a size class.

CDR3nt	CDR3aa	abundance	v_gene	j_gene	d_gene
TGTGCCAGCTCACCATCTACCTACGAGCAGTACTTC	CASSPSTYEQYF	once	TRBV18	TRBJ2-7	.
TGCGCCAGCAGCTTGAGTCTAGCGGCGGAGACCCAGTACTTC	CASSLSLAAETQYF	few	TRBV5-1	TRBJ2-5	TRBD2
TGTGCCAGCAGTGGGGCGCTTCGACAGCGTGGCAATCAGCCCCAGCATTTT	CASSGALRQRGNQPQHF	.	TRBV6-2/TRBV6-3	TRBJ1-5	.
TGTGCCAGCAGCCCTTCGGGACAGGGATATGGAGAGACCCAGTACTTC	CASSPSGQGYGETQYF	.	TRBV7-6	TRBJ2-5	TRBD1
TGTGCCAGCAGCCAAGATCTTGGCGGGGGGACAGATACGCAGTATTTT	CASSQDLGGGTDTQYF	.	TRBV3-1/TRBV3-2	TRBJ2-3	TRBD2
TGTGCCAGCAGTGAAGCTCGGGGGGGGCGAGCTTTCTTT	CASSEARGGRAFF	.	TRBV6-1	TRBJ1-1	.
TGCGCCAGCAGCCAAGACCTCCCTAGCGGGAGCTACAATGAGCAGTTCTTC	CASSQDLPSGSYNEQFF	.	TRBV4-3	TRBJ2-1	TRBD2
TGTGCCAGCAGCCCCTCGATTAGCGGTGGGCAAGAGACCCAGTACTTC	CASSPSISGGQETQYF	.	TRBV7-9	TRBJ2-5	.
TGTGCCAGCAGCCCCCGAGGGGAGGCTGGGAATTCACCCCTCCACTTT	CASSPRGEAGNSPLHF	.	TRBV9	TRBJ1-6	.
TGCAGCCTAGCGCGGGACAGCAATAACTATGGCTACACCTTC	CSLARDSNNYGYTF	.	TRBV29-1	TRBJ1-2	TRBD1
TGTGCCAGCAGCACAACAGGGAAAGGAAACACCATATATTTT	CASSTTGKGNTIYF	.	TRBV7-2	TRBJ1-3	.
TGTGCCAGCAGTCGGGGAGGGCTAGCGGGGGTAACTAGCACAGATACGCAGTATTTT	CASSRGGLAGVTSTDTQYF	.	TRBV27	TRBJ2-3	TRBD2
TGTGCCAGCTCGGGACAGGCTTTCGGCAATTCACCCCTCCACTTT	CASSGQAFGNSPLHF	.	TRBV25-1	TRBJ1-6	TRBD1
TGTGCCAGCAGCCACCGGGACAGGGGTAATTCACCCCTCCACTTT	CASSHRDRGNSPLHF	.	TRBV5-5	TRBJ1-6	TRBD1
TGTGCCAGTAGTATCGGCGGACTAGGCCGACCCGGGGCAAACAATGAGCAGTTCTTC	CASSIGGLGRPGANNEQFF	.	TRBV19	TRBJ2-1	TRBD2
TGCGCCAGCAGCCAAGATCTGACAGTTAGCAATCAGCCCCAGCATTTT	CASSQDLTVSNQPQHF	.	TRBV4-1	TRBJ1-5	.
TGTGCCAGCAGCTTAGGCACCGGGAGCACTGAAGCTTTCTTT	CASSLGTGSTEAFF	.	TRBV7-9	TRBJ1-1	.
TGCGCCAGCAGCCGACTTGGTACGGGGATCGGCCAAGAGACCCAGTACTTC	CASSRLGTGIGQETQYF	.	TRBV5-1	TRBJ2-5	.
TGTGCCAGTAGTATATACGGTGTTGAAGCTTTCTTT	CASSIYGVEAFF	.	TRBV19	TRBJ1-1	.
TGTGCCAGCAGTTATATACAGGGGTCTGGCTACACCTTC	CASSYIQGSGYTF	few	TRBV6-5	TRBJ1-2	TRBD1
TGTGCCAGCAGTCCTTCCGACAGGAACACTGAAGCTTTCTTT	CASSPSDRNTEAFF	.	TRBV27	TRBJ1-1	.
TGCGCCAGCAGCTTGGGGTGGGAGGGCCAAGAGACCCAGTACTTC	CASSLGWEGQETQYF	.	TRBV5-1	TRBJ2-5	TRBD2
TGTGCCAGCACCGGGACAGGGGCGAGCTATGGCTACACCTTC	CASTGTGASYGYTF	.	TRBV2	TRBJ1-2	TRBD1
TGTGCCAGCGGGACTAGCGGGGGGGCAAATGAGCAGTTCTTC	CASGTSGGANEQFF	.	TRBV3-1/TRBV3-2	TRBJ2-1	TRBD2
TGCGCCAGCAGCTTGGCGGGGGGCTTTGGAGATACGCAGTATTTT	CASSLAGGFGDTQYF	.	TRBV5-1	TRBJ2-3	.
TGTGCCAGCAGCCCAAGCGGGAGGGCCGCAGATACGCAGTATTTT	CASSPSGRAADTQYF	.	TRBV3-1/TRBV3-2	TRBJ2-3	TRBD2
TGTGCCAGCAGCTTAAGCGGGGCAAACACCGGGGAGCTGTTTTTT	CASSLSGANTGELFF	.	TRBV7-2	TRBJ2-2	TRBD2
TGTGCCAGCAGCTCTCGGGCTAGCGGCTCCTACGAGCAGTACTTC	CASSSRASGSYEQYF	.	TRBV5-4	TRBJ2-7	TRBD2
TGTGCCAGCAGTCACTCCGGGAGTTACTTATACAATGAGCAGTTCTTC	CASSHSGSYLYNEQFF	.	TRBV3-1/TRBV3-2	TRBJ2-1	.
TGTGCCAGCAGCTTGGCGCCTGGACAGAGCTCCTACGAGCAGTACTTC	CASSLAPGQSSYEQYF	once	TRBV5-6	TRBJ2-7	.
TGTGCCAGTAGTTCCCGTCCCGACCAGGTAAAGGATACTGAAGCTTTCTTT	CASSSRPDQVKDTEAFF	.	TRBV19	TRBJ1-1	.
TGTGCCAGTAGTATCGGTAGCCAGCCATATGGCTACACCTTC	CASSIGSQPYGYTF	once	TRBV19	TRBJ1-2	.